A single sample gave rise to the 25 T cell receptor beta chains below, sequenced in a study of HIV-infected patients and healthy controls. TCRdb recomputed calls from the 5' RACE reads with MiXCR, one row per CDR3 protein. Of about 70,000 distinct CDR3 sequences listed, roughly a sixth were seen once; the top ten hold 5.5% to 7%. Sequencing was done on a sample of CD4+ T cells from blood. The receptors here all came from a human donor in good health.

This clonotype was counted between two and nine times. The chain joins TRBV9 to TRBJ2-3; possible D gene TRBD1, 5 bases. From germline, CDR1 is SGDLS and CDR2 YYNGEE. V lost 4 bases and J lost 2, with 14 bases in between. The CDR3 is 15 residues long. The CDR3 coding sequence is TGTGCCAGCAGCCCGAGACAGCCGGACACAGATACGCAGTATTTT. Translation gives CASSPRQPDTDTQYF.

This clonotype was seen more than once but under ten times. The chain links TRBV15 to TRBJ1-4, with D hard to call. Trimming cost V 1 base and J 4 bases, with 16 bases left between them. The CDR3 covers 17 residues. The germline CDR1 and CDR2 sequences are LNHNV and YYDKDF (reference sequence). The CDR3 reads CATSRGVVEDGNEKLFF. The CDR3 coding sequence is TGTGCCACCAGCAGAGGTGTCGTAGAGGACGGTAATGAAAAACTGTTTTTT.

This clonotype was detected a few times. The rearrangement links TRBV5-6 to TRBJ2-1; TRBD2 agrees at 14 bases. Germline loops: CDR1 SGHDT, CDR2 YYEEEE. This CDR3 is built from 17 residues. Trimming took 4 bases from V and 7 from J; bases not matched to a gene: 10. CDR3 loop: CASSLRLAGGPRNEQFF. CDR3 in DNA: TGTGCCAGCAGCCTCCGACTAGCGGGAGGGCCGCGGAATGAGCAGTTCTTC.

This chain uses TRBV5-5 with TRBJ1-6; D not resolved. The V and J ends lost 5 bases and 9 bases respectively, with 24 bases between them. The CDR3 spans 17 residues. Germline V gene data show CDR1 as SGHKS and CDR2 as YYEKEE (reference sequence). In nucleotides, the CDR3 is TGTGCCAGCAGGGTTAGCTATCGGGAGGCTTTAAGTTCACCCCTCCACTTT. Its protein product is CASRVSYREALSSPLHF.

There are a few counts of this clonotype. This chain connects TRBV7-9 to TRBJ1-4; 8 bases align to TRBD1. Trimming took 5 bases from V and 8 from J; bases not matched to a gene: 10. Germline V gives CDR1 SEHNR, CDR2 FQNEAQ (reference sequence). The CDR3 is 15 residues long. CDR3 sequence: CASSPDRGGKEKLFF. The DNA for the CDR3 is TGTGCCAGCAGCCCTGACAGGGGCGGGAAGGAAAAACTGTTTTTT. Combining the CDR3 with reference TRBV7-9 and TRBJ1-4 gives the whole variable domain DTGVSQNPRHKITKRGQNVTFRCDPISEHNRLYWYRQTLGQGPEFLTYFQNEAQLEKSRLLSDRFSAERPKGSFSTLEIQRTEQGDSAMYLCASSPDRGGKEKLFFGSGTQLSVL.

This chain joins TRBV2 and TRBJ2-7; possible D gene TRBD2, 7 bases. The ends were cut back, 4 bases at V and 6 bases at J, with 19 bases in the middle. The length of the CDR3 is 15 residues. Looked up from germline, CDR1 is SNHLY and CDR2 is FYNNEI. The CDR3 reads CASSGRGGPTFEQYF. CDR3 DNA sequence: TGTGCCAGCAGTGGACGCGGGGGCCCAACCTTCGAGCAGTACTTC.

This clonotype has at least ten counts. The J gene is TRBJ1-2, the V gene TRBV4-1, with D tentatively TRBD1 (6 bases). V shed 1 base and J shed 5 bases, with 20 bases lying between them. Germline CDR1 is MGHRA and CDR2 is YSYEKL. The CDR3 contains 17 residues. This CDR3 is CASSQVVSGASIYGYTF. CDR3 nucleotides: TGCGCCAGCAGCCAAGTAGTCTCAGGGGCCTCGATATATGGCTACACCTTC.

By share of the sample, this clonotype is medium-sized. The chain couples TRBV19 to TRBJ2-3; possible D gene TRBD1, 6 bases. Trimming cost V 4 bases and J 7 bases, with 9 bases left between them. The CDR3 totals 12 residues. CDR1 and CDR2 from the germline V gene are LNHDA and SQIVND (reference sequence). The CDR3 nucleotides are TGTGCCAGTAGTAGGGGACATTATACGCAGTATTTT. Translating it yields CASSRGHYTQYF. The whole variable domain, remainder taken from reference TRBV19 and TRBJ2-3, is DGGITQSPKYLFRKEGQNVTLSCEQNLNHDAMYWYRQDPGQGLRLIYYSQIVNDFQKGDIAEGYSVSREKKESFPLTVTSAQKNPTAFYLCASSRGHYTQYFGPGTRLTVL.

The chain employs TRBV30 and TRBJ1-1, with 9 bases matching TRBD1. Germline lookup yields CDR1 GTSNPN and CDR2 SVGIG (reference sequence). The CDR3 sequence is 17 residues long. J gave up 5 bases and V 1 base, and 14 bases lay outside the gene matches. The CDR3 region has the DNA TGTGCCTGGAGTGGGGGACAGGGAGTAATTAGAGGTACTGAAGCTTTCTTT. This codes for CAWSGGQGVIRGTEAFF.

This clonotype was recorded many times. The rearrangement uses TRBV7-6 and TRBJ2-7; D may be TRBD1 or TRBD2 (5 bases each). V gave up 5 bases and J gave up 6 bases, with 17 bases separating them. This CDR3 is 14 amino acids long. The germline CDR1 and CDR2 sequences are SGHVS and FNYEAQ. The CDR3 sequence: CASSPSGLAGEQYF. In nucleotides, the CDR3 is TGTGCCAGCAGCCCATCGGGGCTAGCTGGCGAGCAGTACTTC. Full variable domain (outside the CDR3, taken from reference TRBV7-6 and TRBJ2-7): GAGVSQSPRYKVTKRGQDVALRCDPISGHVSLYWYRQALGQGPEFLTYFNYEAQQDKSGLPNDRFSAERPEGSISTLTIQRTEQRDSAMYRCASSPSGLAGEQYFGPGTRLTVT.

This chain joins TRBV18 and TRBJ2-3; D not certain. Looked up from germline, CDR1 is KGHSH and CDR2 is LQKENI. The CDR3 covers 14 residues. Trimming removed 0 bases from V and 0 bases from J, with 4 bases in between. This CDR3 is CASSPPISTDTQYF. CDR3 nucleotides: TGTGCCAGCTCACCACCAATTAGCACAGATACGCAGTATTTT.

This clonotype was counted between two and nine times. V usage is TRBV4-3 and J usage is TRBJ2-3, with no clear D. The CDR3 is 15 amino acids. Trimming stripped 0 bases from V and 1 base from J, with 8 bases between. Germline CDR1 is LGHNA and CDR2 is YSLEER. This CDR3 reads CASSQEPVGTDTQYF. As DNA, the CDR3 is TGCGCCAGCAGCCAAGAGCCTGTTGGCACAGATACGCAGTATTTT.

This clonotype showed up just once. The chain joins TRBV6-1 to TRBJ2-1; 12 bases map to TRBD2. This CDR3 has 16 residues. Germline CDR1 is MNHNS and CDR2 is SASEGT. V trimming: 1 base; J trimming: 9 bases; junction bases outside the gene matches: 7. The CDR3 loop is CASSEVPSGGAVEQFF. The CDR3 bases are TGTGCCAGCAGTGAAGTCCCTAGCGGGGGGGCCGTTGAGCAGTTCTTC.

The chain uses TRBV5-1 and TRBJ2-3; 7 bases fit TRBD1. Germline trimming cut 4 bases from V and 3 bases from J; bases unmatched to any gene: 11. CDR3 length: 16 residues. Germline V CDR1 and CDR2: SGHRS, YFSETQ. This chain's CDR3 is CASSRQGAVTTDTQYF. The CDR3 DNA reads as TGCGCCAGCAGCCGACAGGGAGCCGTCACGACAGATACGCAGTATTTT.

This clonotype has just a few counts. The chain employs TRBV3-1 and TRBJ1-2; D unresolved. Trimming removed 2 bases at V and 5 bases at J, with 12 bases between. In germline, CDR1 is LGHDT, CDR2 YNNKEL (reference sequence). This CDR3 is built from 14 residues. CDR3 sequence reads: CASSQSLEVYGYTF. In DNA form, the CDR3 reads TGTGCCAGCAGCCAAAGCTTGGAGGTATATGGCTACACCTTC.

The V and J genes are TRBV7-2 and TRBJ2-7, with D uncertain. The CDR3 sequence is 13 residues long. V was shortened by 5 bases and J by 0 bases, with 8 bases between the two germline ends. Germline V gives CDR1 SGHTA, CDR2 FQGNSA. The CDR3 DNA reads TGTGCCAGCAGCCACGGAGTCTCCTACGAGCAGTACTTC. Its protein is CASSHGVSYEQYF.

The gene calls are TRBV7-9 and TRBJ2-1; 8 bases map to TRBD2. This CDR3 is built from 16 residues. J gave up 1 base and V 1 base, and 3 bases lay outside the gene matches. Germline-derived CDR1 and CDR2 are SEHNR and FQNEAQ (reference sequence). In DNA form, the CDR3 reads TGTGCCAGCAGCTTAGGGTCTAGCGGGTCCTACAATGAGCAGTTCTTC. This encodes CASSLGSSGSYNEQFF. The full variable domain, its missing parts supplied by reference TRBV7-9 and TRBJ2-1, is DTGVSQNPRHKITKRGQNVTFRCDPISEHNRLYWYRQTLGQGPEFLTYFQNEAQLEKSRLLSDRFSAERPKGSFSTLEIQRTEQGDSAMYLCASSLGSSGSYNEQFFGPGTRLTVL.

This clonotype was seen a handful of times. This sequence joins TRBV7-2 and TRBJ2-2; the match to TRBD2 covers 7 bases. Unmatched junction bases numbered 6, after V lost 11 bases and J lost 0 bases. The CDR3 has 14 amino acids. The germline gives CDR1 SGHTA, CDR2 FQGNSA. CDR3 in amino acids: CASCLAANTGELFF. CDR3 DNA: TGTGCCTCATGCCTAGCGGCGAACACCGGGGAGCTGTTTTTT.

V is TRBV3-1 and J is TRBJ2-6, with D uncertain. CDR3 size: 15 residues. Trimming left V 1 base short and J 9 bases short, with 13 bases between. The V gene's germline CDR1 is LGHDT and CDR2 YNNKEL (reference sequence). CDR3 protein: CASSQGISWVNVLTF. CDR3 sequence (DNA): TGTGCCAGCAGCCAAGGTATCAGTTGGGTCAACGTCCTGACTTTC.

There are many counts of this clonotype. This chain links TRBV7-2 with TRBJ1-6; D remains ambiguous. Germline lookup yields CDR1 SGHTA and CDR2 FQGNSA. V gave up 1 base and J gave up 7 bases, with 11 bases separating them. The CDR3 contains 15 residues. This CDR3 reads CASSLVTRTNSPLHF. The CDR3 DNA reads TGTGCCAGCAGCTTAGTCACGCGGACCAATTCACCCCTCCACTTT.

This clonotype was found a few times. The rearrangement joins TRBV20-1 to TRBJ1-1, with D possibly being TRBD1 (5 bases). This CDR3 is 14 amino acids long. Germline V CDR1 and CDR2: DFQATT, SNEGSKA (reference sequence). Trimming stripped 0 bases from V and 1 base from J, with 9 bases between. CDR3 DNA sequence: TGCAGTGCTAGAGAGGGGGGGACGAACACTGAAGCTTTCTTT. Its translation is CSAREGGTNTEAFF.

The chain employs TRBV12-3 or TRBV12-4 and TRBJ2-3; TRBD2 matches at 9 bases. CDR3 length: 15 residues. After removal of 2 bases from V and 3 bases from J, the junction contained 3 bases not matched to a gene. In DNA, the CDR3 is TGTGCCAGCAGTTTAAGGACTAGCGCGACAGATACGCAGTATTTT. Translating gives CASSLRTSATDTQYF.

This clonotype was observed at least ten times. V gene TRBV11-3 combines with J gene TRBJ1-2; D gene ambiguous. The length of the CDR3 is 15 residues. Per germline, CDR1 SGHNT and CDR2 YENEEA. Between the trimmed V and J ends, which lost 0 bases and 8 bases, there was a span of 16 bases. The CDR3 DNA sequence: TGTGCCAGCAGCTTAGATCTGTCGGCGGTTCGGGGCTACACCTTC. Translated: CASSLDLSAVRGYTF.

The sample holds a few counts of this clonotype. The rearrangement uses TRBV29-1 and TRBJ1-1, with a possible D match to TRBD1 (6 bases). Germline V gene lookup returns CDR1 SQVTM and CDR2 ANQGSEA. The CDR3 is 12 amino acids. DNA of the CDR3: TGCAGAATCGGAGGGGGGAACACTGAAGCTTTCTTT. Protein product: CRIGGGNTEAFF.

The CDR3 protein is CAISRTGGYEQYF. The CDR3 nucleotides are TGTGCCATCAGTCGGACAGGGGGTTACGAGCAGTACTTC. V usage is TRBV10-3 and J usage is TRBJ2-7, with 10 bases matching TRBD1. After removal of 5 bases from V and 4 bases from J, the junction contained 2 bases not matched to a gene. The length of the CDR3 is 13 residues. Germline CDR1 reads ENHRY; CDR2 reads SYGVKD.